The 3 T cell receptor beta chains reported below all come from one sample, sequenced in a study of molecular identifiers for immune sequencing clone quantification. MiXCR, run by TCRdb on the PCR reads, gives a single entry per CDR3 protein. The sample records a few hundred thousand distinct CDR3 sequences, roughly 24% being singletons. Sample: naive CD8+ T cells from blood, with Jurkat cell RNA spiked in. The subset: FACS-sorted CD8+CD4-CCR7+CD45RA+ naive T cells. The receptors derive from a human donor in good health. Some libraries in this study had Jurkat cell RNA spiked in.

This clonotype was detected only a few times. The CDR3 protein is CASSLSDSKETQYF. The CDR3, as DNA: TGTGCCAGCAGTTTATCGGACAGCAAAGAGACCCAGTACTTC. The gene calls are TRBV27 and TRBJ2-5; D possibly corresponds to TRBD1 (6 bases). Germline lookup yields CDR1 MNHEY and CDR2 SMNVEV (reference sequence). V lost 0 bases to trimming and J lost 3 bases, with 8 bases between them. The CDR3 is 14 amino acids.

The chain uses TRBV12-3 or TRBV12-4 and TRBJ2-7; TRBD2 might be the D (6 bases). Trimming cost V 5 bases and J 4 bases, with 15 bases left between them. The CDR3 covers 14 residues. Here the CDR3 reads CASSTTGVAYEQYF. CDR3 nucleotide sequence: TGTGCCAGCAGTACAACGGGAGTCGCGTACGAGCAGTACTTC.

J is TRBJ2-7 and V is TRBV5-1; the match to TRBD2 covers 10 bases. This CDR3 contains 15 residues. CDR1 and CDR2 from the germline V gene are SGHRS and YFSETQ. V lost 2 bases and J lost 3; bases outside the gene matches: 5. The CDR3, as DNA: TGCGCCAGCAGCTTTTTTAGCGGGGGGAGCTACGAGCAGTACTTC. Its protein product is CASSFFSGGSYEQYF.